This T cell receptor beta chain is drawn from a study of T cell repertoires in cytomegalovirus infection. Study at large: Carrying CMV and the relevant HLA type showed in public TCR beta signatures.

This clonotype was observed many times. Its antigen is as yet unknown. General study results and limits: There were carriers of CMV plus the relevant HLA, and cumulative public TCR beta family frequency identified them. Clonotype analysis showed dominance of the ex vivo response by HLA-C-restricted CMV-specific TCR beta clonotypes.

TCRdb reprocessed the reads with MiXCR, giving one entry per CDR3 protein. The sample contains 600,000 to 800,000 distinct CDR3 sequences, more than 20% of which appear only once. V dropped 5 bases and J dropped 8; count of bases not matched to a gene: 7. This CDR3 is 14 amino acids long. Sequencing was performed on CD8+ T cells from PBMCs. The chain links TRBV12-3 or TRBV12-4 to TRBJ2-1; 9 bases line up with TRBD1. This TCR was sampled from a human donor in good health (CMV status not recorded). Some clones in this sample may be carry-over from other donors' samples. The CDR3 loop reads CASSRPGQGYEQFF. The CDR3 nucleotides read TGTGCCAGCAGTCGGCCGGGACAGGGATATGAGCAGTTCTTC.